This paragraph reports one T cell receptor (beta chain). The target antigen is unknown. Data came from immunoSEQ multiplex PCR; TCRdb stores just in-frame clones and leaves some out. The table lists nearly 80,000 clones, about 80% of them singletons. This specimen comes from a study of OX40 agonist ivuxolimab in advanced cancers. Broader study findings: Antigen specificity remained undetermined for the expanded peripheral T cells.

The CDR3 runs 15 residues. V was shortened by 1 base and J by 3 bases, with 12 bases between the two germline ends. Germline assignment: CDR1 SEHNR and CDR2 FQNEAQ (reference sequence). This clonotype originated in an adult with an advanced solid tumor such as melanoma, head and neck, liver or kidney cancer. The chain couples TRBV7-9 to TRBJ1-2; a weak D match, TRBD1 (5 bases). Material: CD4+ or CD8+ T cells sorted from blood, obtained in a trial of the OX40 agonist ivuxolimab. CDR3 in DNA: TGTGCCAGCAGCTTAGTCCCCGCAGGGCACTATGGCTACACCTTC. Amino acids: CASSLVPAGHYGYTF.